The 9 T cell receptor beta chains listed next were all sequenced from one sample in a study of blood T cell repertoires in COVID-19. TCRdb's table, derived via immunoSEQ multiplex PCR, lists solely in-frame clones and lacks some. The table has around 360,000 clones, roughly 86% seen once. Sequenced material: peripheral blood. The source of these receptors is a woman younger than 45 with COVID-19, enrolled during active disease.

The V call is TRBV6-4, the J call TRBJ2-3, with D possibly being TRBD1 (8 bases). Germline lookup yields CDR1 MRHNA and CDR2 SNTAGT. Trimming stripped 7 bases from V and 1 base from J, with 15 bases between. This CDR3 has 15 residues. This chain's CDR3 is CASTQGAGGTDTQYF. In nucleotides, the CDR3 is TGTGCCAGCACCCAGGGGGCGGGAGGCACAGATACGCAGTATTTT.

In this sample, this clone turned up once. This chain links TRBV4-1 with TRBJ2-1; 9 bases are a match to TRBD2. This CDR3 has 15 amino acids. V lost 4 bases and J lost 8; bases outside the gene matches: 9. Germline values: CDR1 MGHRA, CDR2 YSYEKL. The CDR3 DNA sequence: TGCGCCAGCAGCCCTCTGGCGGGAGGGCCCGATGAGCAGTTCTTC. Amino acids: CASSPLAGGPDEQFF.

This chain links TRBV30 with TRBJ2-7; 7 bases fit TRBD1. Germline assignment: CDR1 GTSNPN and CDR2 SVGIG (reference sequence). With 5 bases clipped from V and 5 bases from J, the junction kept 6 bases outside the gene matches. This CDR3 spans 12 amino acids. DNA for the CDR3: TGTGCCTGGGCTAGGGGGCTCGACGAGCAGTACTTC. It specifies CAWARGLDEQYF.

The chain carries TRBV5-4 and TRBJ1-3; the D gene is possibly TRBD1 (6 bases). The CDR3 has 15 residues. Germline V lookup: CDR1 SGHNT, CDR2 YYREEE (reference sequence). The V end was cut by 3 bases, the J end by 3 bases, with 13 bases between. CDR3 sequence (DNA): TGTGCCAGCAGCTCCCCTGAGGACAGTGGAAACACCATATATTTT. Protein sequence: CASSSPEDSGNTIYF.

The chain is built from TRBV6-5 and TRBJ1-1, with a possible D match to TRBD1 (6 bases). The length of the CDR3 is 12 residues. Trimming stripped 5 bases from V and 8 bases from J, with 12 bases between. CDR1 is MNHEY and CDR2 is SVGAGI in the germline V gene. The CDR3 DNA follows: TGTGCCAGCAGTCCCCGCCAGGGGGAAGCTTTCTTT. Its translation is CASSPRQGEAFF.

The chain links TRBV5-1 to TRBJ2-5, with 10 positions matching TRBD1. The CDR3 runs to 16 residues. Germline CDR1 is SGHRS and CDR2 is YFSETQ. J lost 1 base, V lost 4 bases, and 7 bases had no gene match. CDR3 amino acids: CASSGGTGEFQETQYF. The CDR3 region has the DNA TGCGCCAGCAGCGGAGGGACAGGGGAATTCCAAGAGACCCAGTACTTC.

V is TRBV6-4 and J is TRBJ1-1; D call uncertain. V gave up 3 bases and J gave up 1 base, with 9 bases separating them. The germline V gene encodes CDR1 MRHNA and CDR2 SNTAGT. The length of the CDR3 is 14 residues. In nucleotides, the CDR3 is TGTGCCAGCAGTGAAAATAGTCAGAACACTGAAGCTTTCTTT. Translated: CASSENSQNTEAFF.

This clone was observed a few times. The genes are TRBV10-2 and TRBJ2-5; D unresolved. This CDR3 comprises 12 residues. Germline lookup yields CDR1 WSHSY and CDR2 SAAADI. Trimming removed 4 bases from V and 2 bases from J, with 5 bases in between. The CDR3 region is CASSVRQETQYF. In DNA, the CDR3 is TGCGCCAGCAGTGTTCGGCAAGAGACCCAGTACTTC.

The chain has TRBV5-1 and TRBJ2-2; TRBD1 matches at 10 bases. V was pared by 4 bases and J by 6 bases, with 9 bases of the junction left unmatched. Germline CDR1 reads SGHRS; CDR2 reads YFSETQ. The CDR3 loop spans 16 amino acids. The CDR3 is CASSPLGTGVPGELFF. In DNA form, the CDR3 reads TGCGCCAGCAGCCCCCTCGGGACAGGGGTCCCCGGGGAGCTGTTTTTT.